This T cell receptor (beta chain) originates from a study of beta chain features in type 1 diabetes. General study results and limits: The naive, central memory and Treg TCRB repertoires showed an apparent similarity that was greater among patients than among healthy donors. Sequencing the cDNA could make cells with high TCR expression show up more than they should. Moderate but significant shortening of TCRB CDR3s was recorded in all four CD4+ subsets from Type 1 diabetes patients.

As concerns this clone: The target antigen is unknown.

Trimming took off 3 bases at V and 6 bases at J, with 13 bases between the two ends. The length of the CDR3 is 14 residues. CDR1 is LGHNA and CDR2 is YSLEER in the germline V gene. The isolated RNA, all of it, was reverse transcribed, so expressed TCRB transcripts were what got sequenced. Measured with immunoSEQ multiplex PCR; TCRdb has only the in-frame clones, and not every one. The repertoire has a few hundred thousand clones, roughly 17% of them found once; the top ten carry roughly 0.08%. V gene TRBV4-3 combines with J gene TRBJ2-3; TRBD2 is a possible D gene (6 bases). Sequenced material: naive CD4+ T cells from blood. This clonotype originated in a man aged 30 to 39 with type 1 diabetes. CDR3 sequence: CASSQGRTIDTQYF. Written as DNA, the CDR3 is TGCGCCAGCAGCCAGGGGAGGACAATTGATACGCAGTATTTT.